This T cell receptor beta chain stems from a study of read filtering for tumor transcriptome and immune sequencing. Study-level results: Roughly 82% of IR-seq clonotypes had a single read, yet these held approximately 3.5% of reads.

CDR1 is SNHLY and CDR2 is FYNNEI in the germline V gene. V dropped 6 bases and J dropped 3; count of bases not matched to a gene: 8. This CDR3 is built from 14 residues. This clonotype has ten or more counts. The antigen remains undetermined. The library was built from around 380 ng RNA with molecular barcoded adaptors for alpha/delta and beta/gamma chains. TCRdb reprocessed the reads via MiXCR and lists one record per CDR3 protein. The sample shows 93,000 or so distinct CDR3 sequences, about a fifth of them seen only once. This rearrangement joins TRBV2 to TRBJ2-7; TRBD1 matches 7 bases. The clonotype comes from a donor aged 40 or older with multiple myeloma. Material: a population of CD138-negative cells sorted from bone marrow. As DNA, the CDR3 is TGTGCCAGCAGGACAGGGACAGTGGACTACGAGCAGTACTTC. This sequence encodes CASRTGTVDYEQYF.